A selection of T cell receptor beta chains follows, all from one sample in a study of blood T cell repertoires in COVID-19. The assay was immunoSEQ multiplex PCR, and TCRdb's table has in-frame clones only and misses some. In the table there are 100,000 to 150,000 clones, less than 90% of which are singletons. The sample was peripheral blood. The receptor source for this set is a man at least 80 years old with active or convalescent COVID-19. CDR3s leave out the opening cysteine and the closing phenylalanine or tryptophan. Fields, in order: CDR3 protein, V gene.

ASSPYSDTIY	TRBV25-1
ASSLTSGNFYEQF	TRBV7-2
ASSQGTGGRETQY	TRBV4-1
ASSRWANSPLH	TRBV14
ASRGTGAEAF	TRBV6-5
ASSSPQGASGEAF	TRBV28
ASRPGDLNTGELF	TRBV2
ASSPRQSLNEKLF	TRBV6-2/TRBV6-3
ASSEYRDALYGYT	TRBV2
ASSSGQRSNYGYT	TRBV28
ASSLEAGWNTGELF	TRBV7-7
ASRGTSRDTQY	TRBV27
ASSGEIDGTDTQY	TRBV5-4
ASSVAGTSGGAGEQF	TRBV7-3
ASSPLGLAGTQY	TRBV7-6
ASSETGGLAKNIQY	TRBV2
ASSLTGRANEKLF	TRBV7-2
ASSHPTTGAGNTIY	TRBV4-1
ASSPRTGPFSEKLF	TRBV19
AWSHPGTGGTEAF	TRBV30
ASSQGRPSTDTQY	TRBV3-1/TRBV3-2
ASSLNRWDSGANVLT	TRBV5-1
ATSDLGQGFDNEQF	TRBV24-1
ASSWADRDNQPQH	TRBV28
ASSQEDRVSYEQY	TRBV4-1
ASSLSRDNEQF	TRBV11-3
ASSQHTGPGNIQY	TRBV23-1
ASSLQGVKTDTQY	TRBV5-1
ASSPDRGISYEQY	TRBV7-8
ASSLPRVFRVYEQY	TRBV7-8
ASSSQANNEQF	TRBV6-4
ASSLGAGGIPYEQY	TRBV7-2
ATSDAVTGTGELF	TRBV24-1
ASSSLAGELF	TRBV7-9
ASSLLRTGPERLF	TRBV3-1/TRBV3-2
ASSYGGELRNSPLH	TRBV5-6
AVRGRYYEQY	TRBV10-3
AIRRTGGSTDTQY	TRBV10-3
ASSPEGNSGNTIY	TRBV5-1
ASSPRAGEVYEQY	TRBV18
ASSDNGGYGYT	TRBV25-1